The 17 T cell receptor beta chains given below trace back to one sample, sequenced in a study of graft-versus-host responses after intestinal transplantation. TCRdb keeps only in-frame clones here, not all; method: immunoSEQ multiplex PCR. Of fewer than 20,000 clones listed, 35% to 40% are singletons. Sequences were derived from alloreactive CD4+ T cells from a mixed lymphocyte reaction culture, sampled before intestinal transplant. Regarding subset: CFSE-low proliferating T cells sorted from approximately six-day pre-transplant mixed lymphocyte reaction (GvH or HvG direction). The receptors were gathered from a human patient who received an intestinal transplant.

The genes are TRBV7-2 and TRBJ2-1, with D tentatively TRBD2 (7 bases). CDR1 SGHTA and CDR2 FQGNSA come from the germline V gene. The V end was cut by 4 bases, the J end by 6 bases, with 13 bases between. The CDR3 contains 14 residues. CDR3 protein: CASSWGGASNEQFF. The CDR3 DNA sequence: TGTGCCAGCAGCTGGGGGGGGGCCTCCAATGAGCAGTTCTTC.

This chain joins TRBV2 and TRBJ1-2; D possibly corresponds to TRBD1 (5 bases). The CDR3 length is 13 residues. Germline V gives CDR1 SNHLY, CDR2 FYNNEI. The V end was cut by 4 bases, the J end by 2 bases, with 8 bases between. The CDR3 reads CASSATANYGYTF. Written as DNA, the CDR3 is TGTGCCAGCAGTGCGACAGCAAACTATGGCTACACCTTC.

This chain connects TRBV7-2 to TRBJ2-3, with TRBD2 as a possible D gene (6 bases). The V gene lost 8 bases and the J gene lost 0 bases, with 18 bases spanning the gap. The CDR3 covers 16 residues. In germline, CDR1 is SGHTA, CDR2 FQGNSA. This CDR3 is CASLKGLRFSTDTQYF. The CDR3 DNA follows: TGTGCCAGCCTCAAGGGACTGCGGTTTAGCACAGATACGCAGTATTTT.

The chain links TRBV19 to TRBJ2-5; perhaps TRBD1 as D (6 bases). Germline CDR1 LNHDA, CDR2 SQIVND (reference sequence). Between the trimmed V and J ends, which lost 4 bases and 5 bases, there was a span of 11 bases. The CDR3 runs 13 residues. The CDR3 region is CASSTGAWETQYF. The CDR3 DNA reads TGTGCCAGTAGTACAGGGGCGTGGGAGACCCAGTACTTC.

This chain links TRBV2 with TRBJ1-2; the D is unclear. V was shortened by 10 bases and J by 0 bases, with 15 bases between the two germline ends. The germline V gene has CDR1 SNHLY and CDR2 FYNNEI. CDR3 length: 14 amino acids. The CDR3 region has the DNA TGTGCCACCCTCTCGGATAGGGCTAACTATGGCTACACCTTC. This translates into CATLSDRANYGYTF.

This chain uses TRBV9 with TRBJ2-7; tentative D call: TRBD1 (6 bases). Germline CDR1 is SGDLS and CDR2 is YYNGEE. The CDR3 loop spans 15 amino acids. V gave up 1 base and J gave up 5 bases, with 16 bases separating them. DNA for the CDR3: TGTGCCAGCAGCGTAAATCCGGGGACATCCCACGAGCAGTACTTC. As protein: CASSVNPGTSHEQYF.

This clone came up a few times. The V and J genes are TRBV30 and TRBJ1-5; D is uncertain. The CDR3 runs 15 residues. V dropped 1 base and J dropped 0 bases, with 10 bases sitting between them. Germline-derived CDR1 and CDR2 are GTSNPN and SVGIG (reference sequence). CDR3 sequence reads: CAWSARAHSNQPQHF. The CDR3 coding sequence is TGTGCCTGGAGTGCCCGAGCCCATAGCAATCAGCCCCAGCATTTT.

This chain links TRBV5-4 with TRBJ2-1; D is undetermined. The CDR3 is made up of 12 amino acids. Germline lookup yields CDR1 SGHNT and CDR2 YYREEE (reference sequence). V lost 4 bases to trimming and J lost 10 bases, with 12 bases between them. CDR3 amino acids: CASSTGFGEQFF. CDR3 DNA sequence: TGTGCCAGCAGCACGGGTTTTGGCGAGCAGTTCTTC.

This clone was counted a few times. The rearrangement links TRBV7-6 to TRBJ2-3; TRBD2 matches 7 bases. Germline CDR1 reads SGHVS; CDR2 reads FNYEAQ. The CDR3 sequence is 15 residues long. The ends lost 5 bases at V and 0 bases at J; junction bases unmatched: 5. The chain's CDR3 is CASSPRRGSTDTQYF. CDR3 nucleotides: TGTGCCAGCAGCCCCAGGCGGGGGAGCACAGATACGCAGTATTTT.

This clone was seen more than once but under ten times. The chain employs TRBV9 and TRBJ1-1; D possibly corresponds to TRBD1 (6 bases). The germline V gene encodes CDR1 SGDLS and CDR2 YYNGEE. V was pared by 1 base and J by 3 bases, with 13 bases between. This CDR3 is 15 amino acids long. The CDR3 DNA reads TGTGCCAGCAGCGTATCTTGGGGGGCCGACACTGAAGCTTTCTTT. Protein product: CASSVSWGADTEAFF.

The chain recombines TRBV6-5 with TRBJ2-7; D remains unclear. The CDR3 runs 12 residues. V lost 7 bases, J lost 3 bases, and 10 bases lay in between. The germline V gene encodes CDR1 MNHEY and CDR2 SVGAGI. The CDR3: CASTPTVYEQYF. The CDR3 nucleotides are TGTGCCAGCACCCCTACAGTCTACGAGCAGTACTTC.

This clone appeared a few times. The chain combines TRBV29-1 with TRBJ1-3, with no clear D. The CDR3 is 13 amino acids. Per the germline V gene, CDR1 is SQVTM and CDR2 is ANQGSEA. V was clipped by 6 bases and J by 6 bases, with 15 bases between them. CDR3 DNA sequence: TGCAGCGTCGCCTACAGTACAGAAAACACCATATATTTT. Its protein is CSVAYSTENTIYF.

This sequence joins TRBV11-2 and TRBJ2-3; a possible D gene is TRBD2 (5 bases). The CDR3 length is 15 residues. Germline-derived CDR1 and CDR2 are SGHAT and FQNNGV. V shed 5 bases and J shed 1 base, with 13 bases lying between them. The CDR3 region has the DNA TGTGCCAGCAGCAACGGGCGGGTAGGCACAGATACGCAGTATTTT. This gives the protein CASSNGRVGTDTQYF.

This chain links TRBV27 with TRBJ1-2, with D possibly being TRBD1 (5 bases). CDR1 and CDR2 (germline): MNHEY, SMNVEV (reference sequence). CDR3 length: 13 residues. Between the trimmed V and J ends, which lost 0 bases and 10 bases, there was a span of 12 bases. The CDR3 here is CASSLSRGPIYTF. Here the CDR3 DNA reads TGTGCCAGCAGTTTATCGCGGGGACCCATCTACACCTTC.

The CDR3 region is CASWQPGIPYEQYF. CDR3 nucleotides: TGTGCCAGTTGGCAGCCAGGGATCCCCTACGAGCAGTACTTC. V gene TRBV6-1 combines with J gene TRBJ2-7; the D gene is possibly TRBD1 (5 bases). The CDR3 is 14 amino acids. Trimming removed 9 bases from V and 2 bases from J, with 17 bases in between. Germline V CDR1 and CDR2: MNHNS, SASEGT.

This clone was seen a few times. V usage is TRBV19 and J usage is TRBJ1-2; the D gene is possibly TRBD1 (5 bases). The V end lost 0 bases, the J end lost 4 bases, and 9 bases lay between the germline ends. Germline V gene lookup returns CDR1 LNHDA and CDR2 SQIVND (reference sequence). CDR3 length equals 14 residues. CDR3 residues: CASSIDLDIYGYTF. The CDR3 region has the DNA TGTGCCAGTAGTATAGATCTGGACATCTATGGCTACACCTTC. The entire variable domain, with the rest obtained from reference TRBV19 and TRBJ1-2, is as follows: DGGITQSPKYLFRKEGQNVTLSCEQNLNHDAMYWYRQDPGQGLRLIYYSQIVNDFQKGDIAEGYSVSREKKESFPLTVTSAQKNPTAFYLCASSIDLDIYGYTFGSGTRLTVV.

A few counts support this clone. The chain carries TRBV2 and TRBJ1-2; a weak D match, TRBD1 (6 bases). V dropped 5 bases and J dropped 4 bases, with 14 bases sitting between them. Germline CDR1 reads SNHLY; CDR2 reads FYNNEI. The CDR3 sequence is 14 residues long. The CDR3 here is CASSRDTPTYGYTF. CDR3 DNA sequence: TGTGCCAGCAGTCGGGACACCCCTACCTATGGCTACACCTTC.